One and the same sample provided the 8 T cell receptor beta chains below, sequenced in a study of T-cell memory formation after mild COVID-19. MiXCR, applied by TCRdb to the 5' RACE reads, yields one record per CDR3 protein. The sample yields 260,000 or so distinct CDR3 sequences, 16% seen once. Sequenced sample: PBMCs or a T cell subset sorted from them (not recorded which). Every receptor here comes from a man between 18 and 29 years old who had mild COVID-19 (a few samples of this study predate the infection). Cell type and time point are not known.

This clonotype was recorded a few times. The CDR3 region has the DNA TGTGCCAGCAGCTTAAAGGACTTAGCGGGGGCAGACACCGGGGAGCTGTTTTTT. It specifies CASSLKDLAGADTGELFF. The rearrangement joins TRBV11-2 to TRBJ2-2, with 9 bases identical to TRBD2. With V trimmed by 2 bases and J by 3 bases, 10 bases remained unmatched. CDR1 is SGHAT, CDR2 FQNNGV, per germline. This CDR3 is built from 18 residues.

This clonotype has a handful of counts. The rearrangement joins TRBV4-3 to TRBJ2-7, with 8 bases lining up with TRBD2. Germline assignment: CDR1 LGHNA and CDR2 YSLEER. The CDR3 has 15 amino acids. With V trimmed by 4 bases and J by 4 bases, 9 bases remained unmatched. The CDR3 spells CASSLWRGAIYEQYV. The CDR3 coding sequence is TGCGCCAGCAGCCTATGGCGGGGGGCTATATACGAGCAGTACGTC.

This clonotype has more than one count but fewer than ten. The chain combines TRBV12-3 or TRBV12-4 with TRBJ2-2; no clear D gene. V was trimmed by 8 bases and J by 5 bases, leaving 18 bases between them. The CDR3 spans 15 residues. This CDR3 reads CASAAERSGTGELFF. CDR3 in DNA: TGTGCCAGCGCAGCCGAAAGAAGTGGGACCGGGGAGCTGTTTTTT.

This clonotype has a handful of counts. V is TRBV4-3 and J is TRBJ2-7; the D gene is possibly TRBD2 (6 bases). Trimming took 3 bases from V and 0 from J, leaving 15 bases between them. This CDR3 has 16 amino acids. Germline V CDR1 and CDR2: LGHNA, YSLEER. The CDR3 DNA is TGCGCCAGCAGCCAGTTATTAGCGGTTAGCTCCTACGAGCAGTACTTC. The encoded protein is CASSQLLAVSSYEQYF.

This clonotype was observed a handful of times. J is TRBJ2-3 and V is TRBV27; 10 positions match TRBD2. Germline CDR1 reads MNHEY; CDR2 reads SMNVEV (reference sequence). This CDR3 is 17 amino acids long. Unmatched junction bases numbered 12, after V lost 5 bases and J lost 4 bases. In DNA, the CDR3 is TGTGCCAGCAGTACCGGGAGCGGGGGGGCCAGGGCAGATACGCAGTATTTT. It is translated as CASSTGSGGARADTQYF.

Ten or more counts support this clonotype. The chain employs TRBV6-6 and TRBJ1-6; weak D call: TRBD1 (5 bases). The V end lost 3 bases, the J end lost 5 bases, and 17 bases lay between the germline ends. The CDR3 runs 17 residues. Germline V CDR1 and CDR2: MNHNY, SVGAGI (reference sequence). The CDR3 DNA follows: TGTGCCAGCAGTTATTTGAGGGTGTCAGGGAATAATTCACCCCTCCACTTT. It specifies CASSYLRVSGNNSPLHF.

This clonotype was seen more than once but under ten times. This rearrangement joins TRBV19 to TRBJ2-1; 9 bases are shared with TRBD1. The trim removed 1 base at V and 10 bases at J, leaving 8 bases unmatched. CDR1 LNHDA and CDR2 SQIVND come from the germline V gene (reference sequence). This CDR3 is built from 15 residues. The DNA for the CDR3 is TGTGCCAGTAGTATAGGTGGACAGGGGTTAGTGGAGCAGTTCTTC. Its protein product is CASSIGGQGLVEQFF.

The rearrangement uses TRBV7-2 and TRBJ1-5, with TRBD1 matching 11 bases. The CDR3 is 14 amino acids. Germline V gene lookup returns CDR1 SGHTA and CDR2 FQGNSA. V trimming: 5 bases; J trimming: 6 bases; junction bases outside the gene matches: 3. CDR3 region: CASSRTGGGQPQHF. CDR3 bases: TGTGCCAGCAGCAGGACAGGGGGCGGTCAGCCCCAGCATTTT.